Listed below are T cell receptor beta chains from one sample, sequenced in a study of CD8+ T cells in alopecia areata. The method was immunoSEQ multiplex PCR; TCRdb's version includes in-frame clones alone and lacks a portion of them. Of under 6,500 clones detected, around 60% appear once; the ten largest clones hold approximately 8.6%. The material was skin, obtained at approximately week 30, from a patient treated with tofacitinib. These TCRs come from a human donor with alopecia areata. Each CDR3 is given with its conserved first and last residue. D genes are given only for firm matches. Some rows mark clone size as missing; the rest say once, few, many or name a class of expanded clone.

clone_size: few; j_call: TRBJ1-2; v_call: TRBV27; d_call: .; cdr3_nt: TGTGCCAGCAGTAAGGCAGGGACGGTAGGTGGCTATGGCTACACCTTC; cdr3_aa: CASSKAGTVGGYGYTF
clone_size: few; j_call: TRBJ2-6; v_call: TRBV11-3; d_call: TRBD1; cdr3_nt: TGTGCCAGCAGCTCCTATTACCCGGACAGGGCTGGGGCCAACGTCCTGACTTTC; cdr3_aa: CASSSYYPDRAGANVLTF
clone_size: few; j_call: TRBJ2-7; v_call: TRBV29-1; d_call: TRBD1; cdr3_nt: TGCAGCGTTAAAACGGGACAGGGGGCGAACGAGCAGTACTTC; cdr3_aa: CSVKTGQGANEQYF
clone_size: .; j_call: TRBJ2-6; v_call: TRBV7-8; d_call: .; cdr3_nt: TGTGCCAGCAGCCTCAGAGGGGGGTCCTCTGGGGCCAACGTCCTGACTTTC; cdr3_aa: CASSLRGGSSGANVLTF
clone_size: once; j_call: TRBJ2-2; v_call: TRBV4-1; d_call: .; cdr3_nt: TGCGCCAGCAGCCAGGGTGACTGGACTCCGAACACCGGGGAGCTGTTTTTT; cdr3_aa: CASSQGDWTPNTGELFF
clone_size: .; j_call: TRBJ2-3; v_call: TRBV6-1; d_call: TRBD2; cdr3_nt: TGTGCCAGCAGTACTTTAGCGGGGGGGCCGGATACGCAGTATTTT; cdr3_aa: CASSTLAGGPDTQYF
clone_size: .; j_call: TRBJ2-7; v_call: TRBV4-1; d_call: .; cdr3_nt: TGCGCCAGCAGCCAAGATTTAGCCTTCTCCTACGAGCAGTACTTC; cdr3_aa: CASSQDLAFSYEQYF
clone_size: .; j_call: TRBJ2-1; v_call: TRBV6-1; d_call: .; cdr3_nt: TGTGCCAGCTCTCGACTAGATGAGCAGTTCTTC; cdr3_aa: CASSRLDEQFF
clone_size: .; j_call: TRBJ1-2; v_call: TRBV6-1; d_call: .; cdr3_nt: TGTGCCACCTCCCTTGACAGGTCCTATGGCTACACCTTC; cdr3_aa: CATSLDRSYGYTF
clone_size: .; j_call: TRBJ2-1; v_call: TRBV29-1; d_call: .; cdr3_nt: TGCAGCGTTGCCAGGGTGGGAACAGGATCCTACAATGAGCAGTTCTTC; cdr3_aa: CSVARVGTGSYNEQFF
clone_size: .; j_call: TRBJ2-7; v_call: TRBV5-1; d_call: TRBD2; cdr3_nt: TGCGCCAGCAGCCGCGAACCGACTAGCGGGACCACCGAGCAGTACTTC; cdr3_aa: CASSREPTSGTTEQYF
clone_size: .; j_call: TRBJ2-5; v_call: TRBV28; d_call: .; cdr3_nt: TGTGCCAGCAGCACCCTAACGGGGCAAGAGACCCAGTACTTC; cdr3_aa: CASSTLTGQETQYF
clone_size: .; j_call: TRBJ2-1; v_call: TRBV2; d_call: TRBD1; cdr3_nt: TGTGCCAGCAGTGAGACGGGACAGTTCTCCTACAATGAGCAGTTCTTC; cdr3_aa: CASSETGQFSYNEQFF
clone_size: .; j_call: TRBJ1-1; v_call: TRBV10-2; d_call: .; cdr3_nt: TGCGCCAGCCTAGGAGGGCGTAGCGGTGAAGCTTTCTTT; cdr3_aa: CASLGGRSGEAFF
clone_size: .; j_call: TRBJ2-3; v_call: TRBV6-6; d_call: .; cdr3_nt: TGTGCCAGCAGGAGTAGGGCACGACTCACAGATACGCAGTATTTT; cdr3_aa: CASRSRARLTDTQYF
clone_size: .; j_call: TRBJ1-6; v_call: TRBV25-1; d_call: TRBD1; cdr3_nt: TGTGCCAGCAGTGGATCACAGGGGGCTAATTCACCCCTCCACTTT; cdr3_aa: CASSGSQGANSPLHF
clone_size: .; j_call: TRBJ2-2; v_call: TRBV5-1; d_call: TRBD1; cdr3_nt: TGCGCCAGCAGCTCGGGACAGACGAACACCGGGGAGCTGTTTTTT; cdr3_aa: CASSSGQTNTGELFF
clone_size: once; j_call: TRBJ1-1; v_call: TRBV5-1; d_call: .; cdr3_nt: TGCGCCAGCAGCTTTCCGGGACCCACGAACACTGAAGCTTTCTTT; cdr3_aa: CASSFPGPTNTEAFF
clone_size: once; j_call: TRBJ2-1; v_call: TRBV18; d_call: TRBD2; cdr3_nt: TGTGCCAGCTCACCAGTGATTATGAGACTAGCTTTAGATGAGCAGTTCTTC; cdr3_aa: CASSPVIMRLALDEQFF
clone_size: .; j_call: TRBJ1-2; v_call: TRBV5-4; d_call: .; cdr3_nt: TGTGCCAGCAGCTTAAGGTTTAAGGGAGATGGCTACACCTTC; cdr3_aa: CASSLRFKGDGYTF
clone_size: few; j_call: TRBJ1-4; v_call: TRBV2; d_call: TRBD1; cdr3_nt: TGTGCCAGCAGTGATTGGACAGGGGGCACGGCTAATGAAAAACTGTTTTTT; cdr3_aa: CASSDWTGGTANEKLFF